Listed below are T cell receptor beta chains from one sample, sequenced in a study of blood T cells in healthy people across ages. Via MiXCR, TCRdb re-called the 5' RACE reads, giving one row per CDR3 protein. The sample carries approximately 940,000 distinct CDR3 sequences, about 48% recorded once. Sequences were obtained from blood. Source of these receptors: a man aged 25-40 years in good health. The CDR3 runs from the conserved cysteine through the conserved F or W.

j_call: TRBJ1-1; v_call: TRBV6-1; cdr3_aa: CASSETRKGTEAFF
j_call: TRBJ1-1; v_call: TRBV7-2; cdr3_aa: CASSLDRGRAFF
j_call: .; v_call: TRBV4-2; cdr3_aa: CASSSATGGGQETQYF
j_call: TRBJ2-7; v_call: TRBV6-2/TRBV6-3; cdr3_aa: CASSRSSGEYEQYF
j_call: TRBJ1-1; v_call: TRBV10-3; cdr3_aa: CAIADRGSTEAFF
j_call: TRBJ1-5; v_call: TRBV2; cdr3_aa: CASRPRTSYSNQPQHF
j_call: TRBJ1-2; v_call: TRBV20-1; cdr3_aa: CSARWGDGYTF
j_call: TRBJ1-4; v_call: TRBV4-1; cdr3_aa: CASSLLVGFNEKLFF
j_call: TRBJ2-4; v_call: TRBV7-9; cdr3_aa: CASSFSTGGNIQYF
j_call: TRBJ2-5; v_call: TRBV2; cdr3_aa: CAGTSGGYLQETQYF
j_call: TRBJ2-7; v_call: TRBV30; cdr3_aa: CAFLGTGVYEQYF
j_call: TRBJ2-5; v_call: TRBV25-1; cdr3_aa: CASPSGQGQETQYF
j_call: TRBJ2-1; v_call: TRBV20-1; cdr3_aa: CSARDPASGVIYEQFF
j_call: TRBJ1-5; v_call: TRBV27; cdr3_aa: CASSRNAGGGLQPQHF
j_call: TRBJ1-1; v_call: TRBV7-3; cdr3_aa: CASSLMRNTEAFF
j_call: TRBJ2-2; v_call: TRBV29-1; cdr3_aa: CSVELAGAGTGELFF
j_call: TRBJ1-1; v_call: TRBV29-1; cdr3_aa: CSVPRSGGANTEAFF
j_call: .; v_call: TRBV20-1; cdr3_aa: CSARKTLSYEQYF
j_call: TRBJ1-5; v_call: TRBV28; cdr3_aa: CASSPPSGASDQPQHF
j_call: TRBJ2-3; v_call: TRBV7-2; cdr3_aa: CASSARGQGALDTQYF
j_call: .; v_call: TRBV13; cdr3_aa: CASSLGAGTGAYEQYF
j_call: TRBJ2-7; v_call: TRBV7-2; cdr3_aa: CASSFLHEQYF
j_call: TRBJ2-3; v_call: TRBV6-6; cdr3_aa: CASSAPAGGQDTQYF
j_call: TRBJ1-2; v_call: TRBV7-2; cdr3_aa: CASSLAPQTPPEGYTF
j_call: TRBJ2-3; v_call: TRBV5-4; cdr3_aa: CASSLGGKQGPDTQYF
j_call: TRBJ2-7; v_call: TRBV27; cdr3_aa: CASSADSPYEQYF
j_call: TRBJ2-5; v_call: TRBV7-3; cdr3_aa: CASSRTNTQGGQETQYF
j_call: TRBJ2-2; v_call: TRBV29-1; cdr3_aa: CSVVLGQVDGELFF
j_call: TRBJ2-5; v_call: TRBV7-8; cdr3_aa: CASSLDPLGVEETQYF
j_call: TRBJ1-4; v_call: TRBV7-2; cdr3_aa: CASSIGQGFSRGKLFF
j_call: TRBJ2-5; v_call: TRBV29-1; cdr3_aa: CSVELERRGEQYF
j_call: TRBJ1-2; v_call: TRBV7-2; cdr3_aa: CASSLSNGNYGYTF
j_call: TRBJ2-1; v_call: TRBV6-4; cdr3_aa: CASSDPELEWGEQFF
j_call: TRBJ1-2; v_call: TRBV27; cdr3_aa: CASSLSPSPYGYTF
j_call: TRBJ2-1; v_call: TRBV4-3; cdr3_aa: CASSQDSGGLLCEQFF
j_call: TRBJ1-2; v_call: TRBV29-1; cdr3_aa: CSDWGEDGYTF
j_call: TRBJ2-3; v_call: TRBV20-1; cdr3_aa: CSARDWEGSTDTQYF
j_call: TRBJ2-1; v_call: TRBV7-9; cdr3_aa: CASTRIDEQFF
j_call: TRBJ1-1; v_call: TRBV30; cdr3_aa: CAWSVWREGEAFF
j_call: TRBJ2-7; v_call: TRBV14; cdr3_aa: CASSQQVSYEQYF
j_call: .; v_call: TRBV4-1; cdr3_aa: CASRLAGEETQYF